Listed here are 15 T cell receptor beta chains from one sample, sequenced in a study of blood T cell repertoires in COVID-19. Generated by immunoSEQ multiplex PCR, the TCRdb table keeps only in-frame clones and is missing some. The table includes about 170,000 clones, approximately 87% detected once. Sequenced sample: peripheral blood. These receptors were taken from a woman aged 55-75 years with COVID-19, enrolled during active disease.

V is TRBV11-3 and J is TRBJ2-7; 11 nucleotides agree with TRBD2. This CDR3 contains 15 residues. Looked up from germline, CDR1 is SGHNT and CDR2 is YENEEA. With V trimmed by 2 bases and J by 2 bases, 2 bases remained unmatched. The CDR3 region is CASSLNSGRAYEQYF. The CDR3 nucleotides read TGTGCCAGCAGCTTAAATAGCGGGAGGGCCTACGAGCAGTACTTC.

This CDR3 reads CASSGGQGYSGNTIYF. As DNA, the CDR3 is TGTGCCAGCAGTGGGGGGCAGGGATATTCCGGAAACACCATATATTTT. The chain carries TRBV2 and TRBJ1-3; weak D call: TRBD1 (6 bases). CDR1 is SNHLY and CDR2 is FYNNEI in the germline V gene. The CDR3 consists of 16 residues. Trimming pared 4 bases from V and 4 bases from J, leaving 17 bases between.

V is TRBV5-4 and J is TRBJ1-1, with 7 bases aligning to TRBD1. Germline V CDR1 and CDR2: SGHNT, YYREEE (reference sequence). Trimming cost V 4 bases and J 4 bases; bases outside gene matches: 7. This CDR3 region has 14 residues. DNA for the CDR3: TGTGCCAGCAGCCCAGGGGGAGTTGTCACTGAAGCTTTCTTT. The encoded protein is CASSPGGVVTEAFF. The full variable domain, rest sourced from reference TRBV5-4 and TRBJ1-1, is ETGVTQSPTHLIKTRGQQVTLRCSSQSGHNTVSWYQQALGQGPQFIFQYYREEENGRGNFPPRFSGLQFPNYSSELNVNALELDDSALYLCASSPGGVVTEAFFGQGTRLTVV.

In this sample, this clone turned up once. The chain combines TRBV28 with TRBJ1-1, with D hard to call. CDR1 and CDR2 from the germline V gene are MDHEN and SYDVKM. This CDR3 is built from 14 residues. Trimming shortened V by 3 bases and J by 0 bases, and 8 bases separated the two germline ends. CDR3 loop: CASSLHGLNTEAFF. The CDR3 bases are TGTGCCAGCAGTTTGCATGGGCTGAACACTGAAGCTTTCTTT.

The chain has TRBV5-4 and TRBJ2-7, with TRBD2 as a possible D gene (6 bases). Trimming stripped 2 bases from V and 7 bases from J, with 16 bases between. The germline gives CDR1 SGHNT, CDR2 YYREEE (reference sequence). The CDR3 consists of 14 residues. CDR3 protein: CASSFSSPAGEQYF. The CDR3 DNA reads as TGTGCCAGCAGCTTTAGCTCTCCGGCGGGGGAGCAGTACTTC.

This clone showed up just once. The chain couples TRBV24-1 to TRBJ2-2; weak D call: TRBD1 (5 bases). Trimming removed 4 bases at V and 3 bases at J, with 11 bases between. Germline V CDR1 and CDR2: KGHDR, SFDVKD. The CDR3 contains 15 residues. The CDR3 sequence is CATSERGRDTGELFF. Written as DNA, the CDR3 is TGTGCCACCAGTGAAAGGGGAAGGGACACCGGGGAGCTGTTTTTT.

V and J are TRBV6-6 and TRBJ2-3, with D possibly TRBD1 on 5 matching bases. The germline gives CDR1 MNHNY, CDR2 SVGAGI (reference sequence). With 8 bases removed from V and 3 bases from J, the gap between germline ends came to 12 bases. This CDR3 contains 13 residues. CDR3 DNA sequence: TGTGCCAGCCTAAGCCAGGGAACAGATACGCAGTATTTT. The encoded protein is CASLSQGTDTQYF.

The V and J genes are TRBV14 and TRBJ2-7; 10 bases fit TRBD2. Germline assignment: CDR1 SGHDN and CDR2 FVKESK. V lost 0 bases to trimming and J lost 7 bases; unmatched junction nucleotides: 0. This CDR3 is built from 13 residues. The CDR3: CASSQELAGEQYF. The CDR3 nucleotides read TGTGCCAGCAGCCAAGAACTAGCGGGGGAGCAGTACTTC.

This clone was observed a single time. This rearrangement joins TRBV4-3 to TRBJ2-7; 9 bases align to TRBD2. The CDR3 consists of 15 residues. Germline CDR1 LGHNA, CDR2 YSLEER. V shed 1 base and J 4 bases; nucleotides not matched to a gene: 5. The CDR3 protein is CASSQGSGRIYEQYF. The CDR3 nucleotides are TGCGCCAGCAGCCAAGGTAGCGGGAGAATTTACGAGCAGTACTTC.

The chain joins TRBV30 to TRBJ1-1; D might be TRBD1 (6 bases). CDR3 length: 12 residues. In germline, CDR1 is GTSNPN, CDR2 SVGIG (reference sequence). V lost 3 bases and J 8 bases, leaving 13 bases between the germline ends. Written as DNA, the CDR3 is TGTGCCTGGAGACAGGGAGTACGGGAAGCTTTCTTT. Translated: CAWRQGVREAFF.

The chain carries TRBV4-1 and TRBJ1-1, with a possible D match to TRBD1 (6 bases). There are 15 residues in the CDR3. V lost 6 bases and J 5 bases, leaving 19 bases between the germline ends. The germline V gene has CDR1 MGHRA and CDR2 YSYEKL. DNA of the CDR3: TGCGCCAGCAGGTTCTCGGCGGGGGGCAAAACTGAAGCTTTCTTT. Protein product: CASRFSAGGKTEAFF.

V usage is TRBV5-1 and J usage is TRBJ2-2; 7 nucleotides match TRBD1. Germline CDR1 is SGHRS and CDR2 is YFSETQ. The J segment lost 2 bases and the V segment lost 0 bases, leaving 7 bases of the junction unmatched. The CDR3 has 17 residues. The CDR3 sequence: CASSLGRRGPNTGELFF. CDR3 sequence (DNA): TGCGCCAGCAGCTTGGGGCGTAGGGGGCCCAACACCGGGGAGCTGTTTTTT.

This clone was observed a few times. The chain employs TRBV5-1 and TRBJ1-6, with D possibly TRBD1 on 5 matching bases. The length of the CDR3 is 18 residues. Deletions cut 0 bases from V and 0 bases from J, with 13 bases between. Germline CDR1 is SGHRS and CDR2 is YFSETQ. CDR3 DNA: TGCGCCAGCAGCTTGGATGTGGGGCGCTCCTCCTATAATTCACCCCTCCACTTT. Translation gives CASSLDVGRSSYNSPLHF.

V is TRBV6-5 and J is TRBJ1-1; D is unclear. The CDR3 runs 12 residues. Germline CDR1 MNHEY, CDR2 SVGAGI. The ends were cut back, 7 bases at V and 0 bases at J, with 6 bases in the middle. The CDR3 loop is CASISLNTEAFF. Written as DNA, the CDR3 is TGTGCCAGCATATCCTTGAACACTGAAGCTTTCTTT.

J is TRBJ2-3 and V is TRBV13; TRBD2 matches at 15 bases. CDR1 and CDR2 (germline): PRHDT, FYEKMQ (reference sequence). V shed 3 bases and J 4 bases; nucleotides not matched to a gene: 2. This CDR3 comprises 16 residues. CDR3 in amino acids: CASSLGLAGGADTQYF. The CDR3 nucleotides read TGTGCCAGCAGCTTGGGACTAGCGGGAGGTGCAGATACGCAGTATTTT.